This is a list of T cell receptor beta chains from one sample in a study of cytomegalovirus exposure and HLA in healthy donors. Some clones are missing from TCRdb's copy, which holds only in-frame ones; the method was immunoSEQ multiplex PCR. The table records about 120,000 clones, roughly 8.6% of them present only once. The sample taken for sequencing was PBMCs. These receptors all stem from a woman between 35 and 50 years old in good health and CMV-seropositive. Both conserved end residues are part of each CDR3. D genes are given only for firm matches. The size of a clone is reported for some rows only, either as once, few or many, or as a class for expanded clones.

clone size,V gene,J gene,D gene,CDR3 DNA,CDR3 protein
-,TRBV30,TRBJ2-7,TRBD1,TGTGCCTGGGATCGACAGGGGGAGTCCTACGAGCAGTACTTC,CAWDRQGESYEQYF
few,TRBV4-1,TRBJ2-2,-,TGCGCCAGCAGCTCGTGGGGCGCGACCGGGGAGCTGTTTTTT,CASSSWGATGELFF
-,TRBV5-4,TRBJ1-1,TRBD1,TGTGCCAGCAGCCATCCCGGGACAGGGTTCACTGAAGCTTTCTTT,CASSHPGTGFTEAFF
-,TRBV10-3,TRBJ1-1,-,TGTGCCATCGGTTCCGGGACACAAGGGGCTGAAGCTTTCTTT,CAIGSGTQGAEAFF
-,TRBV10-3,TRBJ2-7,-,TGTGCCTCCCGAAAGGAGGGGGCGAACGAGCAGTACTTC,CASRKEGANEQYF
few,TRBV5-8,TRBJ1-5,TRBD1,TGTGCCAGCAGCTACCCCGACAGGGTCAATCAGCCCCAGCATTTT,CASSYPDRVNQPQHF
-,TRBV18,TRBJ1-1,TRBD1,TGTGCCAGCTCAACCCCAACGACAGGGTGGACTGAAGCTTTCTTT,CASSTPTTGWTEAFF
-,TRBV5-1,TRBJ1-2,TRBD1,TGCGCCAGCAGCTTGAACAGGGGGGCGAGGGGCTACACCTTC,CASSLNRGARGYTF
few,TRBV7-2,TRBJ2-5,-,TGTGCCAGCAGCTTAACAGAACAAGAGACCCAGTACTTC,CASSLTEQETQYF
-,TRBV7-9,TRBJ2-1,TRBD2,TGTGCCAGCAGCTCGACTAGCGGGGGAAGGGGGAATGAGCAGTTCTTC,CASSSTSGGRGNEQFF
few,TRBV9,TRBJ2-7,TRBD2,TGTGCCAGCAGCGTAGAGGGACTAGGGGGCTACGAGCAGTACTTC,CASSVEGLGGYEQYF
few,TRBV28,TRBJ2-5,TRBD1,TGTGCCAGCAGTTTCCCAAGGGGGCCGGAGACCCAGTACTTC,CASSFPRGPETQYF
few,TRBV4-2,TRBJ2-5,TRBD2,TGTGCCAGCAGCCAAGAGTTCGGCGGGAGGACCCAGTACTTC,CASSQEFGGRTQYF
few,TRBV7-6,TRBJ1-1,TRBD1,TGTGCCAGCAGCCATGGGGACAGTGAAGCTTTCTTT,CASSHGDSEAFF
few,TRBV7-9,TRBJ2-3,-,TGTGCCAGCAGCTTAGAGGTGGAGACAGATACGCAGTATTTT,CASSLEVETDTQYF
-,TRBV7-6,TRBJ2-3,-,TGTGCCAGCAGCACCCCGACGGAGATCACAGATACGCAGTATTTT,CASSTPTEITDTQYF
-,TRBV18,TRBJ1-1,-,TGTGCCAGCTCACAGGCGGGGAACACTGAAGCTTTCTTT,CASSQAGNTEAFF
few,TRBV29-1,TRBJ2-2,TRBD2,TGCAGCGTTGCCGGGACTAGCGGGGGGCAGGACACCGGGGAGCTGTTTTTT,CSVAGTSGGQDTGELFF
few,TRBV18,TRBJ1-2,TRBD1,TGTGCCAGCGCGACAGGGAATAACTATGGCTACACCTTC,CASATGNNYGYTF
-,TRBV9,TRBJ2-1,-,TGTGCCAGCAGCGTAGCTGGGACAAGCAATGAGCAGTTCTTC,CASSVAGTSNEQFF
-,TRBV25-1,TRBJ1-2,-,TGTGCCAGCCGACAGAAGATTTGGGATGGCTACACCTTC,CASRQKIWDGYTF
-,TRBV5-6,TRBJ1-5,-,TGTGCCAGCAGCTTCTCCGGGCAGCCCCAGCATTTT,CASSFSGQPQHF
-,TRBV11-3,TRBJ2-1,TRBD2,TGTGCCAGCAGCTTATGGGGGAGGGGCAATGAGCAGTTCTTC,CASSLWGRGNEQFF
many,TRBV6-4,TRBJ1-5,TRBD1,TGTGCCAGCAGTGATGGGACAGGGGGCAATCAGCCCCAGCATTTT,CASSDGTGGNQPQHF
-,TRBV28,TRBJ1-1,-,TGTGCCATCTTAATAGATACCTCATGGGGCCTGAACACTGAAGCTTTCTTT,CAILIDTSWGLNTEAFF
-,TRBV6-5,TRBJ1-1,TRBD1,TGTGCCAGCAGTTACAGGACAGGGGCAGAAGCTTTCTTT,CASSYRTGAEAFF
few,TRBV6-5,TRBJ1-6,-,TGTGCCAGCAGTATGCCGGGGTATAATTCACCCCTCCACTTT,CASSMPGYNSPLHF
few,TRBV2,TRBJ2-2,-,TGTGCCAGCAATTATGTTACCGGGGAGCTGTTTTTT,CASNYVTGELFF